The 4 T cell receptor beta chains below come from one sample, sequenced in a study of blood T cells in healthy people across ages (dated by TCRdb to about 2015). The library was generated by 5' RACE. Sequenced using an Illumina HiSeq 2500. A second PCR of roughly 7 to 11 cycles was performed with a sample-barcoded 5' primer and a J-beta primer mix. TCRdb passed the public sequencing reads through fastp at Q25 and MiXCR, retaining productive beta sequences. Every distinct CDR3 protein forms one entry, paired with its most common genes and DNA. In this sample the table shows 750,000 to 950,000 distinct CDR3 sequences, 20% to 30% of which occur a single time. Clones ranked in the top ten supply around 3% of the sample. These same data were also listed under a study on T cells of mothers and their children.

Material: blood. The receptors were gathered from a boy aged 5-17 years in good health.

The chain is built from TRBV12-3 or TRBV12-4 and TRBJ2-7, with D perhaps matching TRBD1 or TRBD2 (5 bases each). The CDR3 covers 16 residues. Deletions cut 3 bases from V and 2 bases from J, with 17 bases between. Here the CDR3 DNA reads TGTGCCAGCAGTTTGTACGGGACGAACGCCCCCTACGAGCAGTACTTC. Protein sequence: CASSLYGTNAPYEQYF.

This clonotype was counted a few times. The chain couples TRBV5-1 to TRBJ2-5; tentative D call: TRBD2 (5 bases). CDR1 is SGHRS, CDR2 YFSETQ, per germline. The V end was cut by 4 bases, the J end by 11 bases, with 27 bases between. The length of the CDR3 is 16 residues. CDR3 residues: CASSLDPYTVDREQYF. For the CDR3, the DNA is TGCGCCAGCAGCCTCGACCCCTACACTGTAGATAGGGAGCAGTACTTC. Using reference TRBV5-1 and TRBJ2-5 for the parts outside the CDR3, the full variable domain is KAGVTQTPRYLIKTRGQQVTLSCSPISGHRSVSWYQQTPGQGLQFLFEYFSETQRNKGNFPGRFSGRQFSNSRSEMNVSTLELGDSALYLCASSLDPYTVDREQYFGPGTRLLVL.

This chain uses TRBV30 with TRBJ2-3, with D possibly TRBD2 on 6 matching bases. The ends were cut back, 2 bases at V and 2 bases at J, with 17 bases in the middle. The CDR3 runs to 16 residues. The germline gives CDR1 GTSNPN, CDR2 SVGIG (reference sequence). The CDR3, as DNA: TGTGCCTGGAGTCCCGGACTGGCGGGACTCACAGATACGCAGTATTTT. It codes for CAWSPGLAGLTDTQYF.

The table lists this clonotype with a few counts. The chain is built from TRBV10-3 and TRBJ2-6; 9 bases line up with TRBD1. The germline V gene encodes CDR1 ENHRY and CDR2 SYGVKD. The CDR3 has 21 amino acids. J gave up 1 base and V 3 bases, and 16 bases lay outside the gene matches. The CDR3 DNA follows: TGTGCCATCAGTGATTGGGGGACAGGGAAGTTCCAGGGGTCTGGGGCCAACGTCCTGACTTTC. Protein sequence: CAISDWGTGKFQGSGANVLTF.